The source of this T cell receptor (beta chain) is a study of shared clonotypes between healthy human individuals. Study outcomes and limitations: Clonotype sharing among donors was thought likely to change with sequencing depth.

An assay was performed, and its level was deep. Repertoires were generated with immunoSEQ multiplex PCR, while TCRdb's copy carries only in-frame clones and drops some. The sample has about 2 million clones; roughly 96% are singletons. Worth noting for this clone: Its antigen remains unknown.

The sequence came from a man aged 18 to 30 in good health. Specimen: naive CD4+ T cells sorted from blood. Subset in this sample: CD45RA+ positively selected.

This CDR3 is CASGQWGEGEQYF. DNA for the CDR3: TGTGCCAGCGGACAATGGGGGGAGGGCGAGCAGTACTTC. The chain recombines TRBV7-2 with TRBJ2-7, with 7 bases matching TRBD2. Germline values: CDR1 SGHTA, CDR2 FQGNSA. Trimming removed 8 bases from V and 6 bases from J; junction bases left unmatched: 10. This CDR3 spans 13 amino acids.